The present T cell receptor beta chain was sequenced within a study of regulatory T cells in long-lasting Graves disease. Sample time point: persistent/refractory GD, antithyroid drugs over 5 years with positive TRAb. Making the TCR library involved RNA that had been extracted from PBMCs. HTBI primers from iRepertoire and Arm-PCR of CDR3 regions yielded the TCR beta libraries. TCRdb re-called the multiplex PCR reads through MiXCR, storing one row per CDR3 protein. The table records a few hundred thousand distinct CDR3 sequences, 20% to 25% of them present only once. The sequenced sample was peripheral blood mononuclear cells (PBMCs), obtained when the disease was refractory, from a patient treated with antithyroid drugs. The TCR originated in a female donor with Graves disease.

CDR3 region: CSASGQVGDQPQHF. CDR3 sequence (DNA): TGCAGTGCTAGTGGGCAGGTGGGAGATCAGCCCCAGCATTTT. The chain is built from TRBV20-1 and TRBJ1-5; D ambiguous. The V gene lost 3 bases and the J gene lost 5 bases, with 14 bases spanning the gap. CDR3 length equals 14 residues. Germline CDR1 and CDR2: DFQATT and SNEGSKA (reference sequence).